Sequencing of this TCR beta chain was carried out in a study of monozygotic twins with inflammatory bowel disease. Details on this clonotype: Its antigen is currently unknown.

Points from the study as a whole: Limited power may explain why concordant and discordant twins showed no difference in repertoire similarity.

Researchers generated cDNA in eight separate reactions per sample. TCRdb reprocessed the 5' RACE reads, keeping one entry per CDR3 protein, no DNA. This sample's table reports some 300,000 distinct CDR3 sequences. Germline CDR1 is SGHNT and CDR2 is YYREEE (reference sequence). CDR3 length: 14 amino acids. The sequence was obtained from a human donor with ulcerative colitis or Crohn's disease, or a healthy co-twin of an affected twin (not recorded which). The material sequenced was blood. The chain has TRBV5-4 and TRBJ2-3; TCRdb names TRBD1, which stays unverified in the absence of DNA. The CDR3 spells CASSIPGVADTQYF.